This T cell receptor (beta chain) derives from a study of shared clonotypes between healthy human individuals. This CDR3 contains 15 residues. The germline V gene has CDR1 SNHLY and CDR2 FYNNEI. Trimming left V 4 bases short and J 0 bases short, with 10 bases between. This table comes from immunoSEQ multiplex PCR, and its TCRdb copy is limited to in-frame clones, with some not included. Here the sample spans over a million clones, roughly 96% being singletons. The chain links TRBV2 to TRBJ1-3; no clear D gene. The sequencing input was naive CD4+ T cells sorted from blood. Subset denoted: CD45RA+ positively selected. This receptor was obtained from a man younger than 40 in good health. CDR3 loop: CASSVGRSSGNTIYF. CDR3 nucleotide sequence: TGTGCCAGCAGTGTCGGACGGAGCTCTGGAAACACCATATATTTT.